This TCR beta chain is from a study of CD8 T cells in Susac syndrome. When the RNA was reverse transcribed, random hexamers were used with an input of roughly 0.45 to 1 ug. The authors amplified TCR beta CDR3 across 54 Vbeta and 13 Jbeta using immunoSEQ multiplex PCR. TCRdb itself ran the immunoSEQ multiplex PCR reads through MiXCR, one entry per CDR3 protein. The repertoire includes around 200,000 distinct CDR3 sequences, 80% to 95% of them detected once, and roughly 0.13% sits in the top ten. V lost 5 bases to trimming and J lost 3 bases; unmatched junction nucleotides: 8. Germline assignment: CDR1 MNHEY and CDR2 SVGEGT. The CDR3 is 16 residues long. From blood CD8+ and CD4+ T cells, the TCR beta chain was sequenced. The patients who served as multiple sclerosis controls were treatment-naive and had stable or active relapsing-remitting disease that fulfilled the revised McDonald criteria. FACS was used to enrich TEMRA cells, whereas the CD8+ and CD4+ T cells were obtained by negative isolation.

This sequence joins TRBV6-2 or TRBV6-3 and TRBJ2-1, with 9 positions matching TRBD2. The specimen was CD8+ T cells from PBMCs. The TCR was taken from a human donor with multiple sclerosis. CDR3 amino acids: CASSGGREGLYNEQFF. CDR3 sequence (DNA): TGTGCCAGCAGTGGTGGGCGGGAGGGCCTCTACAATGAGCAGTTCTTC.